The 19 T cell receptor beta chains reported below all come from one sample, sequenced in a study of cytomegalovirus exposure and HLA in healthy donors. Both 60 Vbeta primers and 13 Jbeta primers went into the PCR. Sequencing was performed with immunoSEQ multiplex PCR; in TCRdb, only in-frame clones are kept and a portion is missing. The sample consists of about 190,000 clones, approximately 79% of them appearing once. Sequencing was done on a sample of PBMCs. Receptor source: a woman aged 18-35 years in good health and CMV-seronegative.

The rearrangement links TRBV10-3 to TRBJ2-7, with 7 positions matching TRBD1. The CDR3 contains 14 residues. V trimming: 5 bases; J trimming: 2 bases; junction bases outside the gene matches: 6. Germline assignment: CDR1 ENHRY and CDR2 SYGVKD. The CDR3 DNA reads TGTGCCATCAGTTCGGGACAGCAAACCTACGAGCAGTACTTC. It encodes CAISSGQQTYEQYF.

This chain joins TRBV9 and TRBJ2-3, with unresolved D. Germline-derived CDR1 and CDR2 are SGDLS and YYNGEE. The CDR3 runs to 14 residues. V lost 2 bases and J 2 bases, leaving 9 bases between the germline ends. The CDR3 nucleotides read TGTGCCAGCAGCGTGGGCACCTACACAGATACGCAGTATTTT. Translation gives CASSVGTYTDTQYF.

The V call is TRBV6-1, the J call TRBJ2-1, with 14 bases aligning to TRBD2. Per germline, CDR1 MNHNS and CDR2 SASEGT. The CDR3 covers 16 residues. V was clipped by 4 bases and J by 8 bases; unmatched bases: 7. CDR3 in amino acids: CASSGLAGGWMDEQFF. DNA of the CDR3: TGTGCCAGCAGTGGACTAGCGGGGGGGTGGATGGATGAGCAGTTCTTC.

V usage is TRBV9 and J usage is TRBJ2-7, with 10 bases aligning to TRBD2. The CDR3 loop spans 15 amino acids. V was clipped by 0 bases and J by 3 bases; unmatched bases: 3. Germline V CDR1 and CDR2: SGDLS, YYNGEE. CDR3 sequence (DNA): TGTGCCAGCAGCGTAGAACTAGCGGGGATCTACGAGCAGTACTTC. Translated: CASSVELAGIYEQYF.

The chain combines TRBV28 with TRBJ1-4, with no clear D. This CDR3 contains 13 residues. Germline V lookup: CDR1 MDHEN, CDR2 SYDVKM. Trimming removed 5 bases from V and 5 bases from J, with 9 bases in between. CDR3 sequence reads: CASSRSRNEKLFF. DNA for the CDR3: TGTGCCAGCAGTCGATCCAGAAATGAAAAACTGTTTTTT.

The CDR3 loop reads CASSFGTDTDTQYF. Here the CDR3 DNA reads TGTGCCAGCAGTTTCGGGACAGACACAGATACGCAGTATTTT. V is TRBV27 and J is TRBJ2-3; 7 positions match TRBD1. Germline V CDR1 and CDR2: MNHEY, SMNVEV (reference sequence). V gave up 3 bases and J gave up 2 bases; unmatched junction bases: 2. There are 14 residues in the CDR3.

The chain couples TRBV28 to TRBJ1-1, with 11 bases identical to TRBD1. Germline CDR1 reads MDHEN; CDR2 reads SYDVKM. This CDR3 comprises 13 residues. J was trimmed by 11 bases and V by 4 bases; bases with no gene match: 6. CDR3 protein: CASSYGQGARAFF. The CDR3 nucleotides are TGTGCCAGCAGTTATGGACAGGGGGCACGGGCTTTCTTT.

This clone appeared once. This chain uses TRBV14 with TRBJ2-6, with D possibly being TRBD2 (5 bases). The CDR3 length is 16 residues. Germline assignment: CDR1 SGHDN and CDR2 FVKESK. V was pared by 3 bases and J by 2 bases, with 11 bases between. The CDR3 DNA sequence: TGTGCCAGCAGCCAGGTTTCGAGGGCTGGGGCCAACGTCCTGACTTTC. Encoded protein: CASSQVSRAGANVLTF. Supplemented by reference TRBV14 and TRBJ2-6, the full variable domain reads EAGVTQFPSHSVIEKGQTVTLRCDPISGHDNLYWYRRVMGKEIKFLLHFVKESKQDESGMPNNRFLAERTGGTYSTLKVQPAELEDSGVYFCASSQVSRAGANVLTFGAGSRLTVL.

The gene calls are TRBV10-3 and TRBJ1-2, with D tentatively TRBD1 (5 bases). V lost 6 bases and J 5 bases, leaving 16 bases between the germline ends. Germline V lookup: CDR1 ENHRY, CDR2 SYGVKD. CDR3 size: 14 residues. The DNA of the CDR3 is TGTGCCATCAGCCGGGGGACCGAGAGGTATGGCTACACCTTC. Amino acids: CAISRGTERYGYTF.

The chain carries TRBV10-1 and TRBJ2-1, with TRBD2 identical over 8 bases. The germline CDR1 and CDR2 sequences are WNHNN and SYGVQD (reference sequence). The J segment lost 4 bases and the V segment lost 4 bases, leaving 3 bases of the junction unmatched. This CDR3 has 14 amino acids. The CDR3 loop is CASSASGSYNEQFF. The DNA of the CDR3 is TGCGCCAGCAGTGCGAGCGGGAGTTACAATGAGCAGTTCTTC.

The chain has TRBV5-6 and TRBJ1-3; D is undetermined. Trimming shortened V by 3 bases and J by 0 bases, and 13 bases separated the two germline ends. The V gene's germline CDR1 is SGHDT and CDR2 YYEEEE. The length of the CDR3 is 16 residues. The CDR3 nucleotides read TGTGCCAGCAGCTCGGTTTCGGGGTCCTCTGGAAACACCATATATTTT. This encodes CASSSVSGSSGNTIYF.

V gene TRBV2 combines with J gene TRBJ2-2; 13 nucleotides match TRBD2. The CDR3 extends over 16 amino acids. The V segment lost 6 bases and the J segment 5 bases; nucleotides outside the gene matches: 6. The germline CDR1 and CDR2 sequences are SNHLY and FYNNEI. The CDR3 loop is CASRDGLAGETGELFF. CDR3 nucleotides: TGTGCCAGCAGGGATGGACTAGCGGGAGAAACCGGGGAGCTGTTTTTT.

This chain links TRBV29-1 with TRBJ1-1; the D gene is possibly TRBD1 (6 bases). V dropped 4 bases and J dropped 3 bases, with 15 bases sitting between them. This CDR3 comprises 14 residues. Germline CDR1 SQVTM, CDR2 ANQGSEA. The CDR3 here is CSVASLGHYTEAFF. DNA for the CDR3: TGCAGCGTTGCGTCGTTGGGACACTACACTGAAGCTTTCTTT.

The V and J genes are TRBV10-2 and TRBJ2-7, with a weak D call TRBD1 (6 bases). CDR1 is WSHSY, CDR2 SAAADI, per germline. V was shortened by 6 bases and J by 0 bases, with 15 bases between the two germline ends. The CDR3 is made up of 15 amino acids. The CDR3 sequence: CASSIGDTSSYEQYF. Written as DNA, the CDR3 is TGCGCCAGCAGCATCGGGGACACGAGCTCCTACGAGCAGTACTTC.

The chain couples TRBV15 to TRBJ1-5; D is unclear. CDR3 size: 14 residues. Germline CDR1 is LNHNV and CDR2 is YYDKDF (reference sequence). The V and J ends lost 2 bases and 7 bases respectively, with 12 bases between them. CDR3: CATSRRQLGQPQHF. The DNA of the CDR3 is TGTGCCACCAGCAGACGACAACTAGGGCAGCCCCAGCATTTT.

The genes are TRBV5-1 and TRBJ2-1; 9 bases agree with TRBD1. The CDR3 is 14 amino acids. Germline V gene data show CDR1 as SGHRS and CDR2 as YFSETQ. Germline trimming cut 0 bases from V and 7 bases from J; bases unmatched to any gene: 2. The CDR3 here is CASSLGQGVNEQFF. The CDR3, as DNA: TGCGCCAGCAGCTTGGGACAGGGGGTAAATGAGCAGTTCTTC.

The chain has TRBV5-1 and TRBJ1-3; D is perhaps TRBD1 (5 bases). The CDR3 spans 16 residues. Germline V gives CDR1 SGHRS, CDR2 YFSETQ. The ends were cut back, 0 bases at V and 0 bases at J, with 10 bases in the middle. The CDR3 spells CASSLVADSSGNTIYF. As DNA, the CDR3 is TGCGCCAGCAGCTTGGTCGCCGACAGCTCTGGAAACACCATATATTTT. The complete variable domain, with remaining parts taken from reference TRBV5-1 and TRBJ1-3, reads KAGVTQTPRYLIKTRGQQVTLSCSPISGHRSVSWYQQTPGQGLQFLFEYFSETQRNKGNFPGRFSGRQFSNSRSEMNVSTLELGDSALYLCASSLVADSSGNTIYFGEGSWLTVV.

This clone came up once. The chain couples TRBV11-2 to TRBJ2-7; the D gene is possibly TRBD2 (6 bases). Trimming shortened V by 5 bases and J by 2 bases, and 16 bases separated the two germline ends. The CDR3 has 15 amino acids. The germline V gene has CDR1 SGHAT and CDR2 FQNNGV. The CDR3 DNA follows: TGTGCCAGCAGCCGGGGCGGGACCGGGACCTACGAGCAGTACTTC. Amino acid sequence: CASSRGGTGTYEQYF.

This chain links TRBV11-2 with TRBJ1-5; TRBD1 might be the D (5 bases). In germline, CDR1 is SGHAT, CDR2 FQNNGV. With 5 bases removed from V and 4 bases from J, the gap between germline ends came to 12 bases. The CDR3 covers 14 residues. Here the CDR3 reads CASSPMTANQPQHF. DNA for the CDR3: TGTGCCAGCAGCCCGATGACAGCGAATCAGCCCCAGCATTTT.